Only one count was recorded for the clone carrying this T cell receptor (beta chain). Its antigen remains unidentified. Both 60 Vbeta primers and 13 Jbeta primers went into the PCR. Libraries were prepared by immunoSEQ multiplex PCR; TCRdb keeps only in-frame clonotypes and omits some of them. The data contain around 200,000 clones, just over 75% of them singletons. This record belongs to a study of cytomegalovirus exposure and HLA in healthy donors. Findings of the study overall: A later analysis linked a missense DCLRE1C variant to TCR beta V- and J-gene trimming.

The CDR3 spans 15 residues. CDR1 is SGHNT and CDR2 is YYREEE in the germline V gene (reference sequence). V gave up 4 bases and J gave up 2 bases, with 15 bases separating them. The material sequenced was PBMCs. This chain connects TRBV5-4 to TRBJ2-5, with D possibly being TRBD2 (5 bases). This clonotype was obtained from a man aged 25-45 years in good health and CMV-seronegative. The CDR3 DNA is TGTGCCAGCAGCCCGATTGAAGCGGATCAAGAGACCCAGTACTTC. Protein: CASSPIEADQETQYF.